This paragraph covers one T cell receptor (beta chain) sequence. The data were produced by immunoSEQ multiplex PCR, yet TCRdb's version contains in-frame clones alone and is incomplete. The table records about 61,000 clones, roughly four fifths of them present only once. The data belong to a study of OX40 agonist ivuxolimab in advanced cancers. This TCR derives from an adult with an advanced solid tumor such as melanoma, head and neck, liver or kidney cancer. The sequenced sample was CD4+ or CD8+ T cells sorted from blood, obtained in a trial of the OX40 agonist ivuxolimab.

CDR3 loop: CASRRTGSNEQFF. The CDR3, as DNA: TGCGCCAGCAGGAGGACAGGGTCCAATGAGCAGTTCTTC. The chain employs TRBV5-1 and TRBJ2-1; 8 bases line up with TRBD1. Trimming cost V 5 bases and J 6 bases; bases outside gene matches: 4. CDR1 SGHRS and CDR2 YFSETQ come from the germline V gene. The CDR3 has 13 residues.